The next 13 T cell receptor beta chains were all read from a single sample in a study of T-cell reconstitution after alpha-beta-depleted transplantation in children. The authors prepared the TCRbeta library with unique molecular identifiers. TCRdb independently ran MiXCR on the PCR reads; one entry per CDR3 protein. The sample holds roughly 400,000 distinct CDR3 sequences, roughly 22% seen once. Here the sequenced sample was PBMCs from the stem cell graft donor, taken from the stem cell graft. The receptors here all came from a human donor who donated a stem cell graft to a child with acute myeloid leukemia.

V gene TRBV12-3 or TRBV12-4 combines with J gene TRBJ1-1; TRBD1 matches 8 bases. The length of the CDR3 is 13 residues. Trimming took 5 bases from V and 3 from J; bases not matched to a gene: 2. The CDR3, as DNA: TGTGCCAGCAGTATGACAGGGGACACTGAAGCTTTCTTT. Protein product: CASSMTGDTEAFF.

The chain employs TRBV12-3 or TRBV12-4 and TRBJ2-7, with a possible D match to TRBD2 (6 bases). Trimming stripped 6 bases from V and 5 bases from J, with 23 bases between. The CDR3 is made up of 16 amino acids. CDR3 sequence reads: CASRPPSATEVDEQYF. For the CDR3, the DNA is TGTGCCAGCAGACCCCCTAGCGCGACGGAGGTAGACGAGCAGTACTTC.

This clonotype turned up a few times. This rearrangement joins TRBV15 to TRBJ2-3; TRBD1 matches at 7 bases. Germline loops: CDR1 LNHNV, CDR2 YYDKDF (reference sequence). This CDR3 has 15 amino acids. V was clipped by 3 bases and J by 1 base; unmatched bases: 4. CDR3 sequence: CATSRNTGGTDTQYF. The CDR3 DNA sequence: TGTGCCACCAGCAGGAACACAGGGGGCACAGATACGCAGTATTTT. The variable domain in full, with the rest retrieved from reference TRBV15 and TRBJ2-3, is DAMVIQNPRYQVTQFGKPVTLSCSQTLNHNVMYWYQQKSSQAPKLLFHYYDKDFNNEADTPDNFQSRRPNTSFCFLDIRSPGLGDTAMYLCATSRNTGGTDTQYFGPGTRLTVL.

This chain links TRBV27 with TRBJ2-7; tentative D call: TRBD1 (6 bases). V was shortened by 6 bases and J by 4 bases, with 16 bases between the two germline ends. CDR3 length: 14 amino acids. From germline, CDR1 is MNHEY and CDR2 SMNVEV (reference sequence). Here the CDR3 reads CASRALGTLYEQYF. CDR3 nucleotides: TGTGCCAGCAGGGCCCTCGGGACACTGTACGAGCAGTACTTC.

In its sample, this clonotype was seen a few times. This chain connects TRBV7-2 to TRBJ2-1, with 8 nucleotides matching TRBD1. V lost 6 bases to trimming and J lost 5 bases; unmatched junction nucleotides: 9. This CDR3 contains 15 residues. Germline CDR1 is SGHTA and CDR2 is FQGNSA. The CDR3 bases are TGTGCCAGCAGGACTGACAGGGGCGCCCACAATGAGCAGTTCTTC. Amino acid sequence: CASRTDRGAHNEQFF.

The rearrangement links TRBV5-6 to TRBJ1-1; unclear D gene. The CDR3 runs to 14 residues. Germline loops: CDR1 SGHDT, CDR2 YYEEEE. Trimming pared 4 bases from V and 1 base from J, leaving 11 bases between. The CDR3, as DNA: TGTGCCAGCAGCCCGGACGGAGAGAACACTGAAGCTTTCTTT. Protein sequence: CASSPDGENTEAFF.

The chain couples TRBV24-1 to TRBJ2-1, with TRBD1 matching over 9 bases. Looked up from germline, CDR1 is KGHDR and CDR2 is SFDVKD. The ends lost 4 bases at V and 5 bases at J; junction bases unmatched: 8. This CDR3 contains 16 residues. The CDR3 sequence: CATSDLGQGGDNEQFF. In nucleotides, the CDR3 is TGTGCCACCAGTGACCTGGGACAGGGCGGGGACAATGAGCAGTTCTTC.

This clonotype has only a few counts. The chain couples TRBV28 to TRBJ2-7; D is undetermined. Trimming stripped 6 bases from V and 2 bases from J, with 14 bases between. Germline V CDR1 and CDR2: MDHEN, SYDVKM. The CDR3 is 14 amino acids. CDR3 amino acids: CASSLLGTAYEQYF. Here the CDR3 DNA reads TGTGCCAGCAGCCTCCTGGGAACGGCCTACGAGCAGTACTTC.

The chain combines TRBV4-3 with TRBJ1-3; the D gene is possibly TRBD1 (6 bases). The germline V gene encodes CDR1 LGHNA and CDR2 YSLEER. This CDR3 has 17 residues. V was shortened by 1 base and J by 0 bases, with 13 bases between the two germline ends. The CDR3, as DNA: TGCGCCAGCAGCCAAGGGGCGCAGGGGAGCTCTGGAAACACCATATATTTT. Protein sequence: CASSQGAQGSSGNTIYF.

This clonotype appeared a few times. The chain couples TRBV12-3 or TRBV12-4 to TRBJ2-1, with D possibly TRBD1 on 5 matching bases. The CDR3 extends over 13 amino acids. Trimming took off 2 bases at V and 10 bases at J, with 12 bases between the two ends. The CDR3 DNA follows: TGTGCCAGCAGTTTACTAGGGGATGGAGAGCAGTTCTTC. This gives the protein CASSLLGDGEQFF.

In its sample, this clonotype was seen many times. The chain links TRBV12-3 or TRBV12-4 to TRBJ2-1; D gene uncertain. V dropped 2 bases and J dropped 6 bases, with 8 bases sitting between them. The CDR3 extends over 13 amino acids. CDR3 bases: TGTGCCAGCAGTTTATCAGGTGGCAATGAGCAGTTCTTC. Translated, it gives CASSLSGGNEQFF.

The J gene is TRBJ2-2, the V gene TRBV12-3 or TRBV12-4; TRBD2 agrees at 7 bases. Trimming at V came to 4 bases and at J to 7 bases, leaving 15 bases not matched to a gene. CDR3 length equals 17 residues. The CDR3 DNA sequence: TGTGCCAGCAGTTCCCGCGGTGGACTAGAGTGGGGCGGGGAGCTGTTTTTT. Translation gives CASSSRGGLEWGGELFF.

This clonotype has at least ten counts. The chain combines TRBV20-1 with TRBJ1-1; no firm D call. Trimming cost V 1 base and J 1 base, with 4 bases left between them. Germline V gives CDR1 DFQATT, CDR2 SNEGSKA (reference sequence). The CDR3 contains 12 residues. The CDR3 DNA follows: TGCAGTGCTAGAGCAGGGAACACTGAAGCTTTCTTT. This translates into CSARAGNTEAFF.